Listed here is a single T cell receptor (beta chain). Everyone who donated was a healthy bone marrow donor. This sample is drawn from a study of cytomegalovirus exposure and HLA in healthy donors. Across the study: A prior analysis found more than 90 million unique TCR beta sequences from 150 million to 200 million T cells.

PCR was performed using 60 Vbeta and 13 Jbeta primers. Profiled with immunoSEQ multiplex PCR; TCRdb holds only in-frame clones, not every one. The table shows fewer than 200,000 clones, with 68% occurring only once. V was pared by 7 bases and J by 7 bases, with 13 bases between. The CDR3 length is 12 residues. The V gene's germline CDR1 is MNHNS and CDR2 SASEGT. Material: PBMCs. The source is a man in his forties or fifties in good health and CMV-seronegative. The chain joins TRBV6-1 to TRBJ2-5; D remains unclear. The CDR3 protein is CASIEAVGTQYF. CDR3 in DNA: TGTGCCAGCATCGAGGCGGTAGGGACCCAGTACTTC.